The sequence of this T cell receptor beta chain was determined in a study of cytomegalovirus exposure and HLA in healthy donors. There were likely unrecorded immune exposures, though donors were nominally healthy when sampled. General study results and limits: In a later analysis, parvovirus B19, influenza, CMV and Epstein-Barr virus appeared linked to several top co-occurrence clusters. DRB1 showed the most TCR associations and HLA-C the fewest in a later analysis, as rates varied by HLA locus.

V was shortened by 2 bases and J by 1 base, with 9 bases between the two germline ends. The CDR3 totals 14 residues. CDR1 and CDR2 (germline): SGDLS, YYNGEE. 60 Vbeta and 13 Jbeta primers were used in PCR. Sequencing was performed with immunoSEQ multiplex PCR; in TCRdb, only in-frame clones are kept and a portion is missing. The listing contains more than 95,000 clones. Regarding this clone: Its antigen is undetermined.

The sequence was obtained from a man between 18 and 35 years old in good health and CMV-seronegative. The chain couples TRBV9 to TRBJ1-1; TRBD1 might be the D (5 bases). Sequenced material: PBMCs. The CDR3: CASSVDGGNTEAFF. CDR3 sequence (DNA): TGTGCCAGCAGCGTCGACGGGGGGAACACTGAAGCTTTCTTT.